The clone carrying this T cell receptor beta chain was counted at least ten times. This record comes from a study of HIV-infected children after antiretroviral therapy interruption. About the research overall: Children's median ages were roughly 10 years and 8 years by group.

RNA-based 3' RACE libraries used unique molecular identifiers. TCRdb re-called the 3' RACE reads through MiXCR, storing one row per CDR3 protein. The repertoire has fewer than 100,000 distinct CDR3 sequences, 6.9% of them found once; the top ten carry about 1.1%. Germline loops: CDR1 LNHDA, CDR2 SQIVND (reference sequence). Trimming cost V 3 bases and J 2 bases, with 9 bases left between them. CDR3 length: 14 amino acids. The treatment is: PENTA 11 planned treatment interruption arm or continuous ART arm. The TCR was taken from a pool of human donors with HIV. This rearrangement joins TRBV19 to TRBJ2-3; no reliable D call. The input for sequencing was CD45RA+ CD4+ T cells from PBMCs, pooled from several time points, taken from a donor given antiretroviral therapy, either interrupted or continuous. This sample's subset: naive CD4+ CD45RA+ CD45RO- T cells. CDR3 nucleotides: TGTGCCAGTAGTATCTATGAGCTCACAGATACGCAGTATTTT. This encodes CASSIYELTDTQYF.